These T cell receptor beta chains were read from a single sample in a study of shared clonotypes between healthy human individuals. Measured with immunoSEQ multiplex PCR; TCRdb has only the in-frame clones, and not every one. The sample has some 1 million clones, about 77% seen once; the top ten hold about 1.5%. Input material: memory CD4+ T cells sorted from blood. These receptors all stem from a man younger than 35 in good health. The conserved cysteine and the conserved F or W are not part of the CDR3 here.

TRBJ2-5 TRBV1 TSSQEGGETQY
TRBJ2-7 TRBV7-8 ASSFVTGILAYEQY
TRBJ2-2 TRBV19 ASSRLAGGLGELF
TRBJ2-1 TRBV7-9 ASSPLEGRNNEQF
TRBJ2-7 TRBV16 ASSQLVEGPYEQY
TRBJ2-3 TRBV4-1 ASSQQPSTDTQY
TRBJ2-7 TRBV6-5 ASSDRYTYEQY
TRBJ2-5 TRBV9 ASSVDSGPETQY
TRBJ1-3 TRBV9 ASSVGEQSGNTIY
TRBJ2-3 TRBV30 AWSVGGASTDTQY
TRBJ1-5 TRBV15 ATSRRGGGQPQH
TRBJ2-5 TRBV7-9 ASSFQGVWETQY
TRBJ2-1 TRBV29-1 SESSRDRKGDEQF
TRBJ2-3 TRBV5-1 ASSIFTGTSSTDTQY
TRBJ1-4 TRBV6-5 ASRSTGEKLF
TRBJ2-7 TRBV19 ASSSRDRGHPYEQY
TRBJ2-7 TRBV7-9 ASSYQGAGEQY
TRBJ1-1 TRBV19 ASSGGTGRSVHTEAF
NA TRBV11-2 ASSLDPQTASYEQY
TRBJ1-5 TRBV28 AILSGGRNQPQH
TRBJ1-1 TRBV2 ASSQVQKAF
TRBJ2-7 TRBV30 AWSVPPGLAGVKEQY
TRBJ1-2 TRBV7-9 ASSLGAGGYT
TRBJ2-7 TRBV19 ASSLRDGSYEQY
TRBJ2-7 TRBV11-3 ASSLNPEGTRIYEQY
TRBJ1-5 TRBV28 ASYPERILNQPQH
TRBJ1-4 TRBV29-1 SVGSGTGNEKLF
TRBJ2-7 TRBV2 ASDPTGAASYEQY
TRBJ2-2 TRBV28 ASSLGRGAAGELF